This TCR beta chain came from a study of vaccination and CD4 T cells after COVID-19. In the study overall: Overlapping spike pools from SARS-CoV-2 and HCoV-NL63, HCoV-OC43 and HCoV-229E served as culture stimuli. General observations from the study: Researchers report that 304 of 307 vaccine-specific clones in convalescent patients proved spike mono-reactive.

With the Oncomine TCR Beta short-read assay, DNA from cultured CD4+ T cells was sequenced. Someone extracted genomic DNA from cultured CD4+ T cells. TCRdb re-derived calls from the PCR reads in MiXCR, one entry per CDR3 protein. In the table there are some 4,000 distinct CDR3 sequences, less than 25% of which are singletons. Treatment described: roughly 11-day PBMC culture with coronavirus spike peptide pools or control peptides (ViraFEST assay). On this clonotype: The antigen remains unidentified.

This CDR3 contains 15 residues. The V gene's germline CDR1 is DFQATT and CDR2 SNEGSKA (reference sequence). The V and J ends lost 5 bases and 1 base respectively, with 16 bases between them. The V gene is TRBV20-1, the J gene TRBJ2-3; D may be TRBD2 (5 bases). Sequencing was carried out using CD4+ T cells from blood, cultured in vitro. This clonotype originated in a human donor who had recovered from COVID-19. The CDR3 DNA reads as TGCAGTGCTGGCGGCGAGGGCCCCCGCACAGATACGCAGTATTTT. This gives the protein CSAGGEGPRTDTQYF.